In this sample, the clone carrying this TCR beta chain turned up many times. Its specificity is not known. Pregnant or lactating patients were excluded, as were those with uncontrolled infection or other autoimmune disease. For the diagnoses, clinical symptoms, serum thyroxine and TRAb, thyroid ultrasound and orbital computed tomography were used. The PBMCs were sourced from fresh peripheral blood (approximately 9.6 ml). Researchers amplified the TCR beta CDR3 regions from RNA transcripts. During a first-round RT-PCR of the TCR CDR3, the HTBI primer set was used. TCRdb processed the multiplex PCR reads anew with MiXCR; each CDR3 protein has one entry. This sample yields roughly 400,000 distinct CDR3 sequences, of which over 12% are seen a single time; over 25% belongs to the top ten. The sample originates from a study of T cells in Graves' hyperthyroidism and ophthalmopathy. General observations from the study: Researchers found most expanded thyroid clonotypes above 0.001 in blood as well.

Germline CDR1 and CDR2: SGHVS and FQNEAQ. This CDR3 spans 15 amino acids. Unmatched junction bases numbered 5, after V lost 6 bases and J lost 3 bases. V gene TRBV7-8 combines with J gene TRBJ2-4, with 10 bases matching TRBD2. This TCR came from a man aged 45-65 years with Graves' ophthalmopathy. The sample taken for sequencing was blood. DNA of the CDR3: TGTGCCAGCAGTCCTAGCGGGAGCGGCAAAAACATTCAGTACTTC. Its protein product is CASSPSGSGKNIQYF. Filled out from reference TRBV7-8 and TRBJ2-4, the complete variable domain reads GAGVSQSPRYKVAKRGQDVALRCDPISGHVSLFWYQQALGQGPEFLTYFQNEAQLDKSGLPSDRFFAERPEGSVSTLKIQRTQQEDSAVYLCASSPSGSGKNIQYFGAGTRLSVL.